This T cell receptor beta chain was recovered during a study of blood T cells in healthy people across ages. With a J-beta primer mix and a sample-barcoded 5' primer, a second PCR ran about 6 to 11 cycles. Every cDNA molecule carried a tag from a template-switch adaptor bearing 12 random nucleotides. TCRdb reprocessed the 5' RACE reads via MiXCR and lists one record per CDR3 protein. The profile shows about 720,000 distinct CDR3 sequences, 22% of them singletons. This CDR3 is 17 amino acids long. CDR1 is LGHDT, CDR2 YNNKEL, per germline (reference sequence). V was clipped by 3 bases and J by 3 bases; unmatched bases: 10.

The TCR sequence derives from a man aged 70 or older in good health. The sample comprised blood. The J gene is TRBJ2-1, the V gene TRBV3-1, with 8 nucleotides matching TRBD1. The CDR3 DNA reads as TGTGCCAGCAGCCACCAATTACAGGGGGGTGGCTACAATGAGCAGTTCTTC. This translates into CASSHQLQGGGYNEQFF.